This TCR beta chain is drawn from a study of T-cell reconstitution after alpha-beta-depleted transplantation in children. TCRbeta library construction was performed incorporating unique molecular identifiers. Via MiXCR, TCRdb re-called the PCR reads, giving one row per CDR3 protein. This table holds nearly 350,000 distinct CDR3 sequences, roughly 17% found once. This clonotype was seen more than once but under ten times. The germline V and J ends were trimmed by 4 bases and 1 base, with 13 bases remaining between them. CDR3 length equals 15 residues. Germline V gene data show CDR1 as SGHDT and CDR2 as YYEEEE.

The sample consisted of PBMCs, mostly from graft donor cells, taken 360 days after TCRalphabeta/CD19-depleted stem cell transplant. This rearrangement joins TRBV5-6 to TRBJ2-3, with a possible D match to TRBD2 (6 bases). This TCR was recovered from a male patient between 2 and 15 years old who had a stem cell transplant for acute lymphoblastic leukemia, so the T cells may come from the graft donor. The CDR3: CASSQGLFGTDTQYF. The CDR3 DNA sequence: TGTGCCAGCAGCCAGGGACTTTTCGGCACAGATACGCAGTATTTT.